Following are 15 T cell receptor beta chains from one sample sequenced in a study of blood T cell repertoires in COVID-19. The method was immunoSEQ multiplex PCR; TCRdb's version includes in-frame clones alone and lacks a portion of them. Among 45,000 to 65,000 clones listed, about four fifths were seen once. The specimen was peripheral blood. The receptors here all came from a man between 65 and 80 years old with active COVID-19.

The chain couples TRBV27 to TRBJ2-1, with a possible D match to TRBD1 (5 bases). The CDR3 is 16 residues long. V gave up 3 bases and J gave up 5 bases, with 17 bases separating them. Germline V gives CDR1 MNHEY, CDR2 SMNVEV (reference sequence). CDR3 sequence reads: CASSFLTVLGHNEQFF. CDR3 sequence (DNA): TGTGCCAGCAGTTTCCTGACAGTCTTAGGACACAATGAGCAGTTCTTC.

The chain's CDR3 is CASSLSSGGTQETQYF. DNA for the CDR3: TGCGCCAGCAGCTTATCTAGCGGGGGGACCCAAGAGACCCAGTACTTC. The chain recombines TRBV5-1 with TRBJ2-5; 11 bases agree with TRBD2. The V gene end was trimmed by 2 bases and the J gene end by 1 base; junction bases not matched to a gene: 4. This CDR3 is 16 amino acids long. Germline assignment: CDR1 SGHRS and CDR2 YFSETQ.

The chain carries TRBV7-2 and TRBJ2-1, with 9 bases lining up with TRBD2. V gave up 4 bases and J gave up 8 bases; unmatched junction bases: 6. The CDR3 covers 14 residues. Germline values: CDR1 SGHTA, CDR2 FQGNSA. CDR3 coding DNA: TGTGCCAGCAGCTCTCCGGGACTAGCATATGAGCAGTTCTTC. Translating gives CASSSPGLAYEQFF.

The V and J genes are TRBV29-1 and TRBJ1-2; 7 nucleotides agree with TRBD1. This CDR3 comprises 15 residues. The ends lost 1 base at V and 4 bases at J; junction bases unmatched: 9. Germline V lookup: CDR1 SQVTM, CDR2 ANQGSEA. The CDR3: CSVEARQGRSYGYTF. CDR3 bases: TGCAGCGTTGAAGCCCGACAGGGACGTAGCTATGGCTACACCTTC.

The chain couples TRBV7-9 to TRBJ2-5; 10 nucleotides match TRBD2. Germline values: CDR1 SEHNR, CDR2 FQNEAQ (reference sequence). J lost 5 bases, V lost 3 bases, and 6 bases had no gene match. CDR3 length equals 15 residues. The CDR3 region is CASSFASGGVETQYF. CDR3 DNA sequence: TGTGCCAGCAGCTTTGCCAGCGGGGGGGTGGAGACCCAGTACTTC.

The table lists this clone with a few counts. The chain links TRBV11-2 to TRBJ2-5, with 10 bases aligning to TRBD2. Losses at the gene ends were 1 base for V and 4 bases for J; bases not matched to a gene: 6. Germline V lookup: CDR1 SGHAT, CDR2 FQNNGV. The CDR3 runs 16 residues. The CDR3 loop is CASSLVPAGGRETQYF. CDR3 DNA sequence: TGTGCCAGCAGCTTAGTTCCAGCGGGGGGGCGAGAGACCCAGTACTTC.

The chain links TRBV12-3 or TRBV12-4 to TRBJ2-1; D is unclear. Trimming removed 2 bases at V and 7 bases at J, with 9 bases between. The CDR3 has 13 amino acids. The CDR3 nucleotides are TGTGCCAGCAGTTTAAGTTCCAGGAATGAGCAGTTCTTC. Protein sequence: CASSLSSRNEQFF.

V and J are TRBV2 and TRBJ2-7; possible D gene TRBD1, 5 bases. The CDR3 runs 15 residues. Germline values: CDR1 SNHLY, CDR2 FYNNEI. The V gene lost 8 bases and the J gene lost 0 bases, with 17 bases spanning the gap. In DNA form, the CDR3 reads TGTGCCAGCCTTTTAGACAGAACACGCTCCTACGAGCAGTACTTC. Its translation is CASLLDRTRSYEQYF.

The chain carries TRBV27 and TRBJ2-5; the D is unclear. Germline assignment: CDR1 MNHEY and CDR2 SMNVEV (reference sequence). This CDR3 comprises 16 residues. The V gene lost 5 bases and the J gene lost 1 base, with 17 bases spanning the gap. The CDR3 reads CASSLSPDGFQETQYF. DNA of the CDR3: TGTGCCAGCAGTCTTAGCCCCGACGGATTCCAAGAGACCCAGTACTTC.

The chain carries TRBV9 and TRBJ1-1, with D maybe TRBD1 (6 bases). The germline V gene encodes CDR1 SGDLS and CDR2 YYNGEE. V was cut by 0 bases and J by 3 bases, with 12 bases left in between. The CDR3 covers 15 residues. The CDR3 protein is CASSVGTGSDTEAFF. The CDR3 DNA is TGTGCCAGCAGCGTAGGTACAGGGTCGGACACTGAAGCTTTCTTT.

This chain links TRBV4-3 with TRBJ2-5; D is unclear. The CDR3 spans 14 residues. CDR1 and CDR2 from the germline V gene are LGHNA and YSLEER. V was shortened by 0 bases and J by 1 base, with 6 bases between the two germline ends. CDR3 residues: CASSQELSQETQYF. CDR3 in DNA: TGCGCCAGCAGCCAAGAGCTCAGCCAAGAGACCCAGTACTTC.

The chain carries TRBV7-6 and TRBJ1-4; D gene uncertain. CDR3 length equals 14 residues. Trimming removed 2 bases from V and 0 bases from J, with 4 bases in between. From germline, CDR1 is SGHVS and CDR2 FNYEAQ. The DNA of the CDR3 is TGTGCCAGCAGCTTAACTGCAACTAATGAAAAACTGTTTTTT. Amino acids: CASSLTATNEKLFF.

In its sample, this clone was seen once. The chain combines TRBV4-2 with TRBJ2-7, with TRBD2 matching over 9 bases. J was trimmed by 3 bases and V by 0 bases; bases with no gene match: 9. Germline CDR1 reads LGHNA; CDR2 reads YNFKEQ. The CDR3 is 17 residues long. Here the CDR3 reads CASSQEMGAGGRYEQYF. In DNA, the CDR3 is TGTGCCAGCAGCCAAGAGATGGGAGCGGGGGGCCGCTACGAGCAGTACTTC.

This clone was found once. The chain employs TRBV14 and TRBJ1-2, with no clear D. The CDR3 contains 14 residues. Looked up from germline, CDR1 is SGHDN and CDR2 is FVKESK. The V end was cut by 0 bases, the J end by 9 bases, with 14 bases between. The DNA for the CDR3 is TGTGCCAGCAGCCAAGATGTTACGGGTTCAAGCTACACCTTC. Translating it yields CASSQDVTGSSYTF.

This sequence joins TRBV11-2 and TRBJ1-5, with unresolved D. Germline V CDR1 and CDR2: SGHAT, FQNNGV. CDR3 length: 14 amino acids. Trimming pared 1 base from V and 5 bases from J, leaving 9 bases between. This CDR3 reads CASSLAGLDQPQHF. The CDR3 bases are TGTGCCAGCAGCTTAGCGGGGTTGGATCAGCCCCAGCATTTT.